The 16 T cell receptor beta chains below all came from one sample that was sequenced in a study of blood T cell repertoires in COVID-19. Using immunoSEQ multiplex PCR, the repertoire was profiled, and TCRdb retains in-frame clones only, with some absent. The table has around 35,000 clones, around 87% seen once. Specimen: peripheral blood. The source of these receptors is a human donor in a cohort sampled during active COVID-19.

The genes are TRBV7-9 and TRBJ2-3, with 7 bases fitting TRBD1. This CDR3 contains 17 residues. The V segment lost 6 bases and the J segment 0 bases; nucleotides outside the gene matches: 12. The germline gives CDR1 SEHNR, CDR2 FQNEAQ (reference sequence). The CDR3 sequence: CASSYRPGTESTDTQYF. CDR3 nucleotides: TGTGCCAGCAGTTACCGGCCCGGGACAGAGAGCACAGATACGCAGTATTTT.

J is TRBJ2-7 and V is TRBV27; TRBD1 matches 7 bases. The CDR3 has 14 residues. The J segment lost 4 bases and the V segment lost 5 bases, leaving 8 bases of the junction unmatched. Germline V gene sequence: CDR1 MNHEY, CDR2 SMNVEV (reference sequence). CDR3 sequence reads: CASSHRGVLYEQYF. The CDR3 DNA reads TGTGCCAGCAGTCACAGGGGAGTATTGTACGAGCAGTACTTC.

This rearrangement joins TRBV6-5 to TRBJ2-5; 12 nucleotides match TRBD1. CDR1 and CDR2 from the germline V gene are MNHEY and SVGAGI. Trimming cost V 4 bases and J 6 bases; bases outside gene matches: 9. The CDR3 spans 16 residues. In nucleotides, the CDR3 is TGTGCCAGCAGTTCAACGGGGACAGGGGGCCTAAAGACCCAGTACTTC. Translated: CASSSTGTGGLKTQYF.

V is TRBV6-6 and J is TRBJ2-1, with D maybe TRBD2 (7 bases). Deletions cut 9 bases from V and 7 bases from J, with 22 bases between. Looked up from germline, CDR1 is MNHNY and CDR2 is SVGAGI (reference sequence). This CDR3 region has 15 residues. CDR3 DNA sequence: TGTGCCAGTACTAATGGGGGGGGGCCAGGGAATGAGCAGTTCTTC. Translated: CASTNGGGPGNEQFF.

The rearrangement uses TRBV28 and TRBJ1-3; D gene ambiguous. The CDR3 extends over 12 amino acids. Germline CDR1 and CDR2: MDHEN and SYDVKM. Trimming cost V 6 bases and J 5 bases, with 8 bases left between them. The CDR3 DNA sequence: TGTGCCAGCAGCCCACATCGAAACACCATATATTTT. It is translated as CASSPHRNTIYF.

The rearrangement uses TRBV3-1 (or the pseudogene TRBV3-2) and TRBJ1-1, with no clear D. Germline V gene lookup returns CDR1 LGHDT and CDR2 YNNKEL (reference sequence). V dropped 0 bases and J dropped 6 bases, with 14 bases sitting between them. This CDR3 contains 15 residues. The CDR3 bases are TGTGCCAGCAGCCAAGATCTTCGGGAAGGTGCTGAAGCTTTCTTT. It yields the protein CASSQDLREGAEAFF.

The gene calls are TRBV18 and TRBJ1-6; the D is unclear. The CDR3 runs 14 residues. Trimming pared 2 bases from V and 8 bases from J, leaving 10 bases between. Germline assignment: CDR1 KGHSH and CDR2 LQKENI. This CDR3 is CASSPTGGDSPLHF. The CDR3 bases are TGTGCCAGCTCACCAACGGGAGGTGATTCACCCCTCCACTTT.

The genes are TRBV3-1 (or the pseudogene TRBV3-2) and TRBJ1-6; 9 bases are shared with TRBD1. The CDR3 runs to 13 residues. Looked up from germline, CDR1 is LGHDT and CDR2 is YNNKEL (reference sequence). Trimming cost V 6 bases and J 7 bases; bases outside gene matches: 1. The CDR3 region is CASRGTGNSPLHF. The CDR3 region has the DNA TGTGCCAGCAGGGGGACAGGGAATTCACCCCTCCACTTT.

This clone was counted once. The chain is built from TRBV19 and TRBJ1-2, with a tentative D call TRBD1 (6 bases). This CDR3 contains 16 residues. Germline values: CDR1 LNHDA, CDR2 SQIVND (reference sequence). Between the trimmed V and J ends, which lost 6 bases and 5 bases, there was a span of 22 bases. The CDR3 region is CASRVTRAGAEYGYTF. Here the CDR3 DNA reads TGTGCCAGTAGGGTGACCAGGGCAGGGGCTGAATATGGCTACACCTTC.

The chain's CDR3 is CASRGTGFWPQHF. The CDR3 DNA reads TGTGCCAGCAGAGGGACAGGGTTCTGGCCCCAGCATTTT. V usage is TRBV6-5 and J usage is TRBJ1-5, with 9 bases matching TRBD1. This CDR3 has 13 residues. The V gene end was trimmed by 6 bases and the J gene end by 9 bases; junction bases not matched to a gene: 6. CDR1 and CDR2 from the germline V gene are MNHEY and SVGAGI.

The gene calls are TRBV12-3 or TRBV12-4 and TRBJ2-2; 7 nucleotides match TRBD2. This CDR3 has 13 amino acids. The junction had 2 bases not matched to a gene; V was cut back by 7 bases and J by 3 bases. CDR3: CASNRGDTGELFF. The CDR3 DNA is TGTGCCAGCAATCGGGGGGACACCGGGGAGCTGTTTTTT.

This chain links TRBV28 with TRBJ1-3, with D unclear. V shed 9 bases and J shed 4 bases, with 4 bases lying between them. The CDR3 covers 10 residues. In germline, CDR1 is MDHEN, CDR2 SYDVKM. CDR3 loop: CASKGNTIYF. The CDR3 nucleotides read TGTGCCAGTAAAGGAAACACCATATATTTT.

J is TRBJ2-3 and V is TRBV9; TRBD2 aligns across 11 bases. Germline V gene lookup returns CDR1 SGDLS and CDR2 YYNGEE. CDR3 size: 17 residues. The trim removed 0 bases at V and 5 bases at J, leaving 8 bases unmatched. CDR3 sequence (DNA): TGTGCCAGCAGCGTAGGTCGTAGCGGGGGGGCTCAAGATACGCAGTATTTT. This sequence encodes CASSVGRSGGAQDTQYF. Full variable domain (missing parts from reference TRBV9 and TRBJ2-3): DSGVTQTPKHLITATGQRVTLRCSPRSGDLSVYWYQQSLDQGLQFLIQYYNGEERAKGNILERFSAQQFPDLHSELNLSSLELGDSALYFCASSVGRSGGAQDTQYFGPGTRLTVL.

The chain has TRBV7-6 and TRBJ2-7; 8 bases line up with TRBD2. The CDR3 is made up of 15 amino acids. Per the germline V gene, CDR1 is SGHVS and CDR2 is FNYEAQ. The trim removed 1 base at V and 1 base at J, leaving 3 bases unmatched. The CDR3 spells CASSLVGGGSYEQYF. The CDR3 coding sequence is TGTGCCAGCAGCTTAGTCGGCGGGGGGTCCTACGAGCAGTACTTC.

This clone was counted a few times. This chain links TRBV7-3 with TRBJ1-1; tentatively, D is TRBD1 (6 bases). From germline, CDR1 is SGHTA and CDR2 FQGTGA. The CDR3 is 17 residues long. Trimming pared 2 bases from V and 1 base from J, leaving 17 bases between. As DNA, the CDR3 is TGTGCCAGCAGCTTATATGGGGGCCCATTGACGAACACTGAAGCTTTCTTT. Amino acids: CASSLYGGPLTNTEAFF.

This chain links TRBV6-5 with TRBJ1-6; no firm D call. This CDR3 region has 15 residues. CDR1 MNHEY and CDR2 SVGAGI come from the germline V gene. Trimming pared 7 bases from V and 0 bases from J, leaving 10 bases between. CDR3 DNA: TGTGCCAGCAAATATCTAAGCTCCTATAATTCACCCCTCCACTTT. Amino acid sequence: CASKYLSSYNSPLHF.